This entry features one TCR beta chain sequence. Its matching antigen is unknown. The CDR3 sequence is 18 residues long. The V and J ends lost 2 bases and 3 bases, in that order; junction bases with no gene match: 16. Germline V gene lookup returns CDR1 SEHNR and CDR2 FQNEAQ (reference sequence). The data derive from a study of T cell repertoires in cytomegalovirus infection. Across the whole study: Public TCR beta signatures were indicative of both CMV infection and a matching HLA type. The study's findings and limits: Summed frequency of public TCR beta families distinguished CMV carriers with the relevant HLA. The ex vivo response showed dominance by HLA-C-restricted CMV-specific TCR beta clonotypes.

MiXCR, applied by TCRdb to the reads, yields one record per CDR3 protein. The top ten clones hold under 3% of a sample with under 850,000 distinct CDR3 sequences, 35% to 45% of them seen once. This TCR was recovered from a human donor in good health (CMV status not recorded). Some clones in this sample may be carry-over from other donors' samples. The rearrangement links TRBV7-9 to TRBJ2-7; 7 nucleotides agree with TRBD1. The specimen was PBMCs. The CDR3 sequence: CASSLPPTGEGVDYEQYF. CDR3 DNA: TGTGCCAGCAGCTTACCCCCTACAGGGGAAGGAGTTGACTACGAGCAGTACTTC.